This entry features one T cell receptor (beta chain) sequence. Its specificity is unknown. ViraFEST assay sequencing came after antigen-specific CD4+ T cells were expanded with viral peptide pools. With approximately 9 days of culture completed, CD4+ T cells were isolated. The vaccine recipients had no prior SARS-CoV-2 infection, with negative nucleocapsid antibodies. These data come from a study of vaccination effects on CD4 cells after COVID-19. The wider study: Either the mRNA-1273 or the BNT162b2 vaccine was given to participants as two doses.

Sequenced by immunoSEQ multiplex PCR; TCRdb stores in-frame clones only, minus some. In the table there are approximately 54,000 clones, roughly 80% of which are singletons. The specimen comprised CD4+ T cells from PBMCs cultured with HCoV-229E spike peptides, sampled before COVID-19 vaccination. The clonotype comes from a human donor who received a COVID-19 vaccine.

CDR3 amino acids: CASSQGLAGGHGDTQYF. The CDR3 DNA follows: TGTGCCAGCAGCCAAGGACTAGCGGGGGGGCATGGAGATACGCAGTATTTT. The chain combines TRBV3-1 (or the pseudogene TRBV3-2) with TRBJ2-3; 14 bases line up with TRBD2. The CDR3 consists of 17 residues. Germline CDR1 reads LGHDT; CDR2 reads YNNKEL (reference sequence). J was trimmed by 5 bases and V by 1 base; bases with no gene match: 5.